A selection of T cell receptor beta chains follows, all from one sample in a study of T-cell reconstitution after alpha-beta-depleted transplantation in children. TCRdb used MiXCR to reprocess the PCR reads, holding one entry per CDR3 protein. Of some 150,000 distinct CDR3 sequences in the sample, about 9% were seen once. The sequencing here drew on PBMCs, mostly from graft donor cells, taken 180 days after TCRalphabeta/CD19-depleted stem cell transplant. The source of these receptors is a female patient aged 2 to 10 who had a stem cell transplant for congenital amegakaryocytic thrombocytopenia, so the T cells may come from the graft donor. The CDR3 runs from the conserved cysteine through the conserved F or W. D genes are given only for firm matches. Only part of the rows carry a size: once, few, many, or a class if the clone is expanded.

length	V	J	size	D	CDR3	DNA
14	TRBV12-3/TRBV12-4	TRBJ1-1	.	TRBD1	CASSERQGGTEAFF	TGTGCCAGCAGTGAGCGACAGGGAGGCACTGAAGCTTTCTTC
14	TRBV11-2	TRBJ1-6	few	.	CASSSLTGGGALHF	TGTGCCAGCAGCTCCCTGACAGGTGGGGGGGCCCTCCACTTT
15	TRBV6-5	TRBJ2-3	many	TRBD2	CASSRLAQKTDTQYF	TGTGCCAGCAGCCGACTAGCCCAAAAAACAGATACGCAGTATTTT
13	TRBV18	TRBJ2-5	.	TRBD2	CASAQGLKETQYF	TGTGCCAGCGCCCAGGGACTAAAAGAGACCCAGTACTTC
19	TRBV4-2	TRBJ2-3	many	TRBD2	CASSQENLAGVGRTDTQYF	TGTGCCAGCAGCCAAGAAAACCTAGCGGGAGTTGGCAGAACAGATACGCAGTATTTT
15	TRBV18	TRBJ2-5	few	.	CASSPREGGGSDQYF	TGTGCCAGCTCACCACGGGAAGGAGGGGGGTCCGACCAGTACTTC
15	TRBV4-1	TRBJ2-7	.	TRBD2	CASSQLSSGSYEQYF	TGCGCCAGCAGCCAATTGAGTAGCGGGAGTTACGAGCAGTACTTC
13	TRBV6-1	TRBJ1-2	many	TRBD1	CASSRTGNYGYTF	TGTGCCAGCAGTCGGACAGGAAACTATGGCTACACCTTC
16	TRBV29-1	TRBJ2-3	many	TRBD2	CSVRPGLAGGKDTQYF	TGCAGCGTTCGACCCGGACTAGCGGGAGGGAAGGATACGCAGTATTTT
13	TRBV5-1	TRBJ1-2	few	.	CASSLRWTYGYTF	TGCGCCAGCAGCTTGAGGTGGACCTATGGCTACACCTTC
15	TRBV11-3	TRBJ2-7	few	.	CASSYIQSDSYEQYF	TGTGCCAGCAGCTACATCCAGTCTGACTCCTACGAGCAGTACTTC